One sample yielded the 8 T cell receptor beta chains listed below, sequenced in a study of PD-1 blockade in classical Hodgkin lymphoma. This sample's time point: newly diagnosed, previously untreated cHL patient sample. Purification of CD4+ T cells from thawed PBMCs was performed via magnetic negative selection. TCRdb's table, derived via immunoSEQ multiplex PCR, lists solely in-frame clones and lacks some. This sample carries about 34,000 clones, about 89% of them seen once, and the ten largest clones take 0.2% to 0.25%. The sequencing sample was made of CD4+ T cells from blood. The origin of the receptors is a human donor with classical Hodgkin lymphoma.

This chain uses TRBV7-9 with TRBJ2-5, with 12 bases identical to TRBD2. Germline lookup yields CDR1 SEHNR and CDR2 FQNEAQ (reference sequence). The ends lost 5 bases at V and 1 base at J; junction bases unmatched: 5. The CDR3 sequence is 16 residues long. The CDR3 spells CASSTTSGRTQETQYF. CDR3 DNA: TGTGCCAGCAGCACCACTAGCGGGAGGACCCAAGAGACCCAGTACTTC.

The chain joins TRBV6-6 to TRBJ1-1, with TRBD1 matching over 9 bases. Germline V gene data show CDR1 as MNHNY and CDR2 as SVGAGI (reference sequence). This CDR3 contains 15 residues. The trim removed 5 bases at V and 1 base at J, leaving 5 bases unmatched. Here the CDR3 reads CASSKGQGSNTEAFF. CDR3 coding DNA: TGTGCCAGCAGTAAGGGACAGGGCTCGAACACTGAAGCTTTCTTT.

The J gene is TRBJ2-5, the V gene TRBV18; 9 bases are shared with TRBD2. CDR1 KGHSH and CDR2 LQKENI come from the germline V gene. The CDR3 covers 15 residues. J gave up 5 bases and V 4 bases, and 8 bases lay outside the gene matches. The chain's CDR3 is CASSLVLAGTETQYF. CDR3 coding DNA: TGTGCCAGCTCACTCGTTCTAGCGGGGACGGAGACCCAGTACTTC.

V gene TRBV14 combines with J gene TRBJ2-7, with 8 bases identical to TRBD2. Germline values: CDR1 SGHDN, CDR2 FVKESK. Trimming removed 0 bases from V and 7 bases from J; junction bases left unmatched: 5. The CDR3 covers 14 residues. The CDR3 DNA sequence: TGTGCCAGCAGCCAAGATCGAGCGGGGGAGGAGCAGTACTTC. Its translation: CASSQDRAGEEQYF.

The rearrangement uses TRBV6-9 and TRBJ2-7; TRBD2 is a possible D gene (5 bases). Trimming removed 3 bases from V and 1 base from J, with 10 bases in between. The CDR3 is 14 amino acids. Germline V lookup: CDR1 MNHGY, CDR2 SVAAGI. The CDR3 DNA is TGTGCCAGCAGTTACCGTGGGGAGTCCTACGAGCAGTACTTC. Translation gives CASSYRGESYEQYF.

The rearrangement uses TRBV10-3 and TRBJ1-3; 8 bases agree with TRBD1. The CDR3 totals 17 residues. CDR1 and CDR2 (germline): ENHRY, SYGVKD. V lost 4 bases to trimming and J lost 0 bases; unmatched junction nucleotides: 8. CDR3 protein: CAISAGQGLISGNTIYF. The CDR3 region has the DNA TGTGCCATCAGTGCAGGACAGGGTTTAATCTCTGGAAACACCATATATTTT.

The CDR3 region has the DNA TGTGCCAGTAGTATAGAACAGAGAGGAAACACCATATATTTT. Amino acids: CASSIEQRGNTIYF. The J gene is TRBJ1-3, the V gene TRBV19; the D is unclear. Germline assignment: CDR1 LNHDA and CDR2 SQIVND (reference sequence). The CDR3 loop spans 14 amino acids. Trimming took 0 bases from V and 4 from J, leaving 7 bases between them.

The chain links TRBV7-9 to TRBJ2-1; 11 nucleotides align to TRBD2. The junction had 12 bases not matched to a gene; V was cut back by 8 bases and J by 12 bases. The CDR3 has 14 residues. Germline V gene sequence: CDR1 SEHNR, CDR2 FQNEAQ (reference sequence). Here the CDR3 reads CASDIWLAGGRQFF. The CDR3 DNA is TGTGCCAGCGACATTTGGCTAGCGGGGGGTCGGCAGTTCTTC.